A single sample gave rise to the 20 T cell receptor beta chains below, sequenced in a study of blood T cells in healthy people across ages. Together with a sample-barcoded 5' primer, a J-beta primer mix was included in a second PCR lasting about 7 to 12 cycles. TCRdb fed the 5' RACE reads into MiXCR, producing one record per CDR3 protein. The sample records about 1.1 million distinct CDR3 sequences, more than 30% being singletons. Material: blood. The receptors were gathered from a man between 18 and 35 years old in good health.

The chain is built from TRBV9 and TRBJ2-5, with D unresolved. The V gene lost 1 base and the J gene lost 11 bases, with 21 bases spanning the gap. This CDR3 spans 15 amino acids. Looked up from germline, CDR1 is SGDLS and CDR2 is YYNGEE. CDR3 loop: CASSVSELPMDEQYF. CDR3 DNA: TGTGCCAGCAGCGTATCTGAGCTACCGATGGATGAGCAGTACTTC. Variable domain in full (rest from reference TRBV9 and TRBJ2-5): DSGVTQTPKHLITATGQRVTLRCSPRSGDLSVYWYQQSLDQGLQFLIQYYNGEERAKGNILERFSAQQFPDLHSELNLSSLELGDSALYFCASSVSELPMDEQYFGPGTRLLVL.

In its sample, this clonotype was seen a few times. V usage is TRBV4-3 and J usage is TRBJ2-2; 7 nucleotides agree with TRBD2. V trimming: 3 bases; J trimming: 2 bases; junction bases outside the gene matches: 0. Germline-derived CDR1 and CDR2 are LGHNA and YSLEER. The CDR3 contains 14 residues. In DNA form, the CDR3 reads TGCGCCAGCAGCCAGACTAGCAACACCGGGGAGCTGTTTTTT. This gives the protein CASSQTSNTGELFF.

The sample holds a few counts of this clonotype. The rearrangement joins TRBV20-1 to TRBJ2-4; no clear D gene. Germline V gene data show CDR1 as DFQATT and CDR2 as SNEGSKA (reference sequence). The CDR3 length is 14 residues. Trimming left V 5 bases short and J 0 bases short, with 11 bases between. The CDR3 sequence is CSAAPGLAKNIQYF. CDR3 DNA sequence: TGCAGTGCTGCTCCTGGATTAGCCAAAAACATTCAGTACTTC.

CDR3 sequence reads: CASSLKAEAYNEQFF. DNA of the CDR3: TGTGCCAGCAGCTTGAAAGCCGAAGCGTACAATGAGCAGTTCTTC. The V call is TRBV5-6, the J call TRBJ2-1; D not certain. CDR1 SGHDT and CDR2 YYEEEE come from the germline V gene. Trimming stripped 1 base from V and 4 bases from J, with 12 bases between. The CDR3 length is 15 residues.

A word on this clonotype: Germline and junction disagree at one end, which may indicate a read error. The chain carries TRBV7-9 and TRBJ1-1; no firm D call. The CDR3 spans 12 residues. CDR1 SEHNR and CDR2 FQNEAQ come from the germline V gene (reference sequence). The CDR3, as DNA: TGTGCCAGCCGCTTAGGGAGGGCTGAAGCTTTCTTT. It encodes CASRLGRAEAFF.

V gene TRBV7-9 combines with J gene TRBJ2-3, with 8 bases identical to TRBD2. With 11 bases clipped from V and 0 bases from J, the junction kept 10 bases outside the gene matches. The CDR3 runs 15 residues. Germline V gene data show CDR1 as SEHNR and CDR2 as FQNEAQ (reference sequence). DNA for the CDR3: TGTGCCGGGGAGAAGCGGGGGACTAGCACAGATACGCAGTATTTT. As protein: CAGEKRGTSTDTQYF.

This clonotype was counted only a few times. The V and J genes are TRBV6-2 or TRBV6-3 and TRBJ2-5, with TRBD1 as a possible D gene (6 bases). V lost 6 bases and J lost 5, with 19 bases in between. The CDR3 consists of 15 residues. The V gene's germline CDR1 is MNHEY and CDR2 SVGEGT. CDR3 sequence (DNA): TGTGCCAGCAGATCCGCAGGGGTCTTACAGGAGACCCAGTACTTC. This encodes CASRSAGVLQETQYF.

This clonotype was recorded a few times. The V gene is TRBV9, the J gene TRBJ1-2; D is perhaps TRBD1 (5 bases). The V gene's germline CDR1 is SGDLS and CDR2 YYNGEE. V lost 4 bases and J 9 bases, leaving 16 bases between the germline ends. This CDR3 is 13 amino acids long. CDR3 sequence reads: CASSPQGSMSYTF. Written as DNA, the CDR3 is TGTGCCAGCAGCCCCCAGGGTTCTATGAGCTACACCTTC.

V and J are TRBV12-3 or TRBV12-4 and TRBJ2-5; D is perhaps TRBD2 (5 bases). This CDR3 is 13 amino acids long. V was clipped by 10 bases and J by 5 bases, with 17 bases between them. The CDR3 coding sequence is TGTGCCACCTCCTCCGGGGAAAGGGAGACCCAGTACTTC. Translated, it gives CATSSGERETQYF.

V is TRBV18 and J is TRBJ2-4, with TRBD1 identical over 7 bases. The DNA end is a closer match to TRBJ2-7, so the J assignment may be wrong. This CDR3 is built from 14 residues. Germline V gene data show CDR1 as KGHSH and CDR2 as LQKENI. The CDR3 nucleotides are TGTGCCAGCTCACCTAGACAGGGCCCCAGCGAGCAGTACTTC. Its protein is CASSPRQGPSEQYF.

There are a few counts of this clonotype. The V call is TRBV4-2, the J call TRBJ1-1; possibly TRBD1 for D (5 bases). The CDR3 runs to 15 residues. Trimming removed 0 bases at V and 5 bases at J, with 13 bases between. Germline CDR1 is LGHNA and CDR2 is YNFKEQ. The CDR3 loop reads CASSQEPRVGTEAFF. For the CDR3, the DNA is TGTGCCAGCAGCCAAGAACCCAGGGTGGGAACTGAAGCTTTCTTT.

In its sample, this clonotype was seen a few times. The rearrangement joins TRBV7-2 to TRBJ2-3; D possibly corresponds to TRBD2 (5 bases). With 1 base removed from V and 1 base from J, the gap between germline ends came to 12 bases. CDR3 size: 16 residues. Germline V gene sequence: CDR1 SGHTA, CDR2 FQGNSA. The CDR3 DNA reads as TGTGCCAGCAGCTTAGTAGCTAGCCTTGGCACAGATACGCAGTATTTT. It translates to CASSLVASLGTDTQYF. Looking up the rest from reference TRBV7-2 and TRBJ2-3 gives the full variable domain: GAGVSQSPSNKVTEKGKDVELRCDPISGHTALYWYRQSLGQGLEFLIYFQGNSAPDKSGLPSDRFSAERTGGSVSTLTIQRTQQEDSAVYLCASSLVASLGTDTQYFGPGTRLTVL.

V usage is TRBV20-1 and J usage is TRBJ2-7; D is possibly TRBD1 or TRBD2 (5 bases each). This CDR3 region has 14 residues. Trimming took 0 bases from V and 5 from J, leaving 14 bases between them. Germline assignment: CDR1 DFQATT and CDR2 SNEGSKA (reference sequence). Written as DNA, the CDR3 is TGCAGTGCTAGAGATAGCCGGGGCATGGACGAGCAGTACTTC. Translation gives CSARDSRGMDEQYF.

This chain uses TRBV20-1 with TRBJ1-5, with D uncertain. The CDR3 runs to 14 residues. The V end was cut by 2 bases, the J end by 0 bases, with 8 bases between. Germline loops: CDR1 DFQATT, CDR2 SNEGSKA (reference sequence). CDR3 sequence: CSARKPDSNQPQHF. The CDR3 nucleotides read TGCAGTGCTAGAAAGCCAGATAGCAATCAGCCCCAGCATTTT.

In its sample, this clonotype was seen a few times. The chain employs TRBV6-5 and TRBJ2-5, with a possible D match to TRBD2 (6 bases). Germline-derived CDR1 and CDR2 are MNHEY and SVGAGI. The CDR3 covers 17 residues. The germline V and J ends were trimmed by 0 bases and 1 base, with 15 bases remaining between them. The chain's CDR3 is CASSYSFFQGGQETQYF. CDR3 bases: TGTGCCAGCAGTTACTCGTTTTTTCAGGGAGGCCAAGAGACCCAGTACTTC.

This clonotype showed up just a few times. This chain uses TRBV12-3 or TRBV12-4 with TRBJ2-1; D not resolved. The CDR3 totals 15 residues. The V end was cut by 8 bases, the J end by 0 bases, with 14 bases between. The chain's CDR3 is CASDGPTLSYNEQFF. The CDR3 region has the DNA TGTGCCAGCGACGGTCCCACACTCTCCTACAATGAGCAGTTCTTC.

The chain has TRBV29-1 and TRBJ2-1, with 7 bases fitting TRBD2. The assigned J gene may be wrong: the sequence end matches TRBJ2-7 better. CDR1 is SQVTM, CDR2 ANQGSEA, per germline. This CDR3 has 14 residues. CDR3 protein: CSVGTTSSYNEQYF. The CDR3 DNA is TGCAGCGTGGGGACTACGAGCTCCTACAATGAGCAGTACTTC.

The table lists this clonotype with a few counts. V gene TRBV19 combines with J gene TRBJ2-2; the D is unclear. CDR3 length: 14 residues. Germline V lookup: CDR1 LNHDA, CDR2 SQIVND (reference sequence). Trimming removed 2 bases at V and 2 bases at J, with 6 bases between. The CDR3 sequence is CASSISINTGELFF. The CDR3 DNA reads TGTGCCAGTAGTATATCTATTAACACCGGGGAGCTGTTTTTT.

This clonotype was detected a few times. The CDR3 nucleotides are TGTGCCAGCAGCTTACAACAGGGACTTAACTCCTACGAGCAGTACTTC. The encoded protein is CASSLQQGLNSYEQYF. The chain recombines TRBV7-9 with TRBJ2-7, with D perhaps assigned TRBD1 or TRBD2 (6 bases each). Trimming shortened V by 2 bases and J by 0 bases, and 14 bases separated the two germline ends. Germline V lookup: CDR1 SEHNR, CDR2 FQNEAQ (reference sequence). This CDR3 contains 16 residues.

CDR3 bases: TGTGCCATCAGCAGAGTTAGCCCCTGGGTAGGGGAGCTGTTTTTT. It translates to CAISRVSPWVGELFF. The V call is TRBV10-3, the J call TRBJ2-2; D is ambiguous. There are 15 residues in the CDR3. Trimming shortened V by 6 bases and J by 8 bases, and 19 bases separated the two germline ends. The germline gives CDR1 ENHRY, CDR2 SYGVKD.